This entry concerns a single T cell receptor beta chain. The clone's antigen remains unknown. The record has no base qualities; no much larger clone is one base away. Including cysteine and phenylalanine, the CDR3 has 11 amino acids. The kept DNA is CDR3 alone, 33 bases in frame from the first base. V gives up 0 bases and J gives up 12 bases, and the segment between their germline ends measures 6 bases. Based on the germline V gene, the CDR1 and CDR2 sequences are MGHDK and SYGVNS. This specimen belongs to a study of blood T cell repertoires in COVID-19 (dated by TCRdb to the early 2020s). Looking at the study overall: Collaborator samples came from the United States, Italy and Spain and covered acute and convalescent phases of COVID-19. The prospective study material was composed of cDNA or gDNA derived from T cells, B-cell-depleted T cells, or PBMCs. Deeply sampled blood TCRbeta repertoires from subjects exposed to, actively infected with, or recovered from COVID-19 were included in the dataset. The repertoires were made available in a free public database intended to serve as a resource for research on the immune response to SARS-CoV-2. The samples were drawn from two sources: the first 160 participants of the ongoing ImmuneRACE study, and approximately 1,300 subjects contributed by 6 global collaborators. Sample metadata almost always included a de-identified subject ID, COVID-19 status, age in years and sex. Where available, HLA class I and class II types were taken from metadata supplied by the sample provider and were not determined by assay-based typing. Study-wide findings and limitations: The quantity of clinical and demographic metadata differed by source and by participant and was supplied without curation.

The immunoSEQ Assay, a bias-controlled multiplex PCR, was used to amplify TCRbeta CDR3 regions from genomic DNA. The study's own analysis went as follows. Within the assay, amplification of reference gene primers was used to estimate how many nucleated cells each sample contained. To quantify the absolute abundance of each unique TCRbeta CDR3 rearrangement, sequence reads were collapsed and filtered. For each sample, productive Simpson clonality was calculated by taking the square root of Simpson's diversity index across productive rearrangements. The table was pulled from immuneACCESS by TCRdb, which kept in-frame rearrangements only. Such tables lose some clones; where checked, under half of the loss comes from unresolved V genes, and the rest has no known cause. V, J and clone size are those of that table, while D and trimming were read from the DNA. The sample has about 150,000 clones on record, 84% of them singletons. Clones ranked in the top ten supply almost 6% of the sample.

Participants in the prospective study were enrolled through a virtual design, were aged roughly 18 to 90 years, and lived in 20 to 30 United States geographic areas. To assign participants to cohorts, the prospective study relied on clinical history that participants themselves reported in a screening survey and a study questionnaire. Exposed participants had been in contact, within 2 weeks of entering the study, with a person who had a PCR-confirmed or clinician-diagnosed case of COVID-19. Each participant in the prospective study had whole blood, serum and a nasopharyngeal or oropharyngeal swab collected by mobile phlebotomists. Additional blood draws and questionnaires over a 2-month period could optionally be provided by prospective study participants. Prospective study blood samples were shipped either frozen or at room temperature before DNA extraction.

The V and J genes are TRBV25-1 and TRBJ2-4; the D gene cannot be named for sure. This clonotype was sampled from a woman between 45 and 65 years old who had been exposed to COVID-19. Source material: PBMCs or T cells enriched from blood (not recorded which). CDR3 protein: CASSEYDTQYF. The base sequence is TGTGCCAGCAGTGAATACGACACTCAGTACTTC.